The entry below describes one TCR beta chain. This clone has only a few counts. What this receptor recognizes is not known. No base quality information exists; no much larger clone differs at one position. Each collaborating institution followed its own protocols to collect whole blood in K2EDTA tubes. For TCRbeta analysis, collaborator samples were shipped as frozen whole blood, as isolated PBMCs, or as DNA extracted from either sample type. The immunoSEQ Assay, a bias-controlled multiplex PCR, was used to amplify TCRbeta CDR3 regions from genomic DNA. Concerning the study's data processing: The number of nucleated cells in each sample was estimated by amplification of reference gene primers within the assay. To quantify the absolute abundance of each unique TCRbeta CDR3 rearrangement, sequence reads were collapsed and filtered. For each sample, productive Simpson clonality was calculated as the square root of Simpson's diversity index over productive rearrangements. Not all clones reach the TCRdb copy of this immuneACCESS table, which keeps in-frame sequences only. Checked studies attribute under half of the gap to unresolved V genes and leave the rest unexplained. V and J calls plus clone size are reproduced from that table; the DNA served to infer D and trimming. This sample comprises around 220,000 clones, around 80% of them detected only once. The ten largest clonotypes hold approximately 5.4% of the sample.

Taken from the germline V gene, the CDR1 and CDR2 loops are KGHSH and LQKENI. V is clipped by 2 bases and J by 4 bases, and the sequence between their germline boundaries is 20 bases long. The CDR3 has 17 amino acids, counting the end cysteine and phenylalanine. Solely the CDR3 DNA is kept, with 51 bases framed from the first base. This sample was included in a study of blood T cell repertoires in COVID-19 (dated by TCRdb to about 2020). About the investigation overall: Samples from collaborators originated in the United States, Italy and Spain and spanned both the acute and convalescent phases of COVID-19. Subjects who had been exposed to COVID-19, were actively infected with it, or had recovered from it provided the deeply sampled blood TCRbeta repertoires that made up the dataset. The repertoires were released in a freely available public database intended as a resource for research on the immune response to SARS-CoV-2. Samples came from the ongoing ImmuneRACE study (first 160 participants) plus 1,254 subjects from 6 global collaborators. Nearly every sample came with metadata listing a de-identified subject ID, COVID-19 status, age in years and sex. The material from the prospective study consisted of cDNA or gDNA derived from T cells, B-cell-depleted T cells, or PBMCs. Where HLA class I and class II types were available, the types were taken from metadata supplied by the sample provider, not from assay-based typing. Study-wide findings and limitations: Clinical and demographic metadata were provided uncurated, with the amount varying by source and participant.

The material sequenced was peripheral blood. This clonotype was sampled from a human donor in a cohort sampled during active COVID-19. The chain uses TRBV18 and TRBJ1-1; the D gene is perhaps TRBD1, from 5 matching bases. The encoded CDR3 is CASSPSRGTGLITEAFF. The DNA is TGTGCCAGCTCACCAAGTAGGGGAACAGGCCTCATCACTGAAGCTTTCTTT.